What follows are 27 T cell receptor beta chains derived from one specimen sequenced in a study of cytomegalovirus exposure and HLA in healthy donors (dated by TCRdb to about 2017). The library was prepared using the immunoSEQ multiplex PCR assay. For the multiplex PCR, a mixture combining 60 forward primers for TCR Vbeta segments and 13 reverse primers for TCR Jbeta segments was used. Entries here come from immuneACCESS through TCRdb and include only in-frame sequences with V and J called. Some clones fail to appear in such tables; in the studies checked, an unresolved V gene covers under half of the shortfall, and the cause of the remainder is unknown. The sample table contains 200,000 to 250,000 clones; only one count was recorded for around 86% of them. The ten largest make up less than 3.5% of the sample. The material sequenced was PBMCs. The receptors originated from a woman in her forties in good health and CMV-seronegative.

In its sample, this clone was seen a few times. This chain uses TRBV29-1 with TRBJ2-1; 15 nucleotides line up with TRBD2. V was pared by 4 bases and J by 3 bases, with 1 base of the junction left unmatched. Germline lookup yields CDR1 SQVTM and CDR2 ANQGSEA. CDR3 length: 15 residues. The CDR3 reads CSVAGLAGGYNEQFF. As DNA, the CDR3 is TGCAGCGTTGCGGGACTAGCGGGAGGCTACAATGAGCAGTTCTTC.

To note about this clone: The sample contains more than one DNA sequence encoding this CDR3. Here the CDR3 reads CASSFTSSYEQYF. CDR3 bases: TGTGCCAGCAGTTTTACTAGCTCCTACGAGCAGTACTTC. The chain recombines TRBV27 with TRBJ2-7, with a tentative D call TRBD2 (5 bases). V shed 3 bases and J shed 0 bases, with 6 bases lying between them. The CDR3 has 13 amino acids. In germline, CDR1 is MNHEY, CDR2 SMNVEV (reference sequence).

The rearrangement joins TRBV30 to TRBJ2-1, with 14 bases lining up with TRBD2. The CDR3 length is 19 residues. The germline gives CDR1 GTSNPN, CDR2 SVGIG (reference sequence). V was pared by 0 bases and J by 4 bases, with 11 bases of the junction left unmatched. The CDR3 DNA sequence: TGTGCCTGGAGTGTCGGGACTAGCGGGAGTAGGCTTGGTTACAATGAGCAGTTCTTC. It codes for CAWSVGTSGSRLGYNEQFF. The full variable domain, with the rest looked up from reference TRBV30 and TRBJ2-1, is SQTIHQWPATLVQPVGSPLSLECTVEGTSNPNLYWYRQAAGRGLQLLFYSVGIGQISSEVPQNLSASRPQDRQFILSSKKLLLSDSGFYLCAWSVGTSGSRLGYNEQFFGPGTRLTVL.

This clone was observed once. The V call is TRBV4-1, the J call TRBJ2-2; D remains ambiguous. CDR3 length: 14 amino acids. The germline V gene encodes CDR1 MGHRA and CDR2 YSYEKL. The V and J ends lost 0 bases and 5 bases respectively, with 7 bases between them. In DNA, the CDR3 is TGCGCCAGCAGCCAAGATTACTTTACCGGGGAGCTGTTTTTT. As protein: CASSQDYFTGELFF.

CDR3 region: CASSQGLFKNIQYF. DNA of the CDR3: TGTGCCAGCTCACAGGGGTTGTTCAAAAACATTCAGTACTTC. The chain combines TRBV18 with TRBJ2-4; tentatively, D is TRBD1 (5 bases). The CDR3 runs 14 residues. V was trimmed by 4 bases and J by 3 bases, leaving 10 bases between them. Germline-derived CDR1 and CDR2 are KGHSH and LQKENI. Full variable domain (rest looked up from reference TRBV18 and TRBJ2-4): NAGVMQNPRHLVRRRGQEARLRCSPMKGHSHVYWYRQLPEEGLKFMVYLQKENIIDESGMPKERFSAEFPKEGPSILRIQQVVRGDSAAYFCASSQGLFKNIQYFGAGTRLSVL.

The chain joins TRBV27 to TRBJ2-5; D unresolved. V lost 3 bases and J 2 bases, leaving 10 bases between the germline ends. CDR1 MNHEY and CDR2 SMNVEV come from the germline V gene (reference sequence). The CDR3 length is 14 residues. The CDR3 spells CASSFFGVQETQYF. CDR3 DNA: TGTGCCAGCAGTTTCTTCGGTGTACAAGAGACCCAGTACTTC.

The J gene is TRBJ1-1, the V gene TRBV5-4, with D possibly matching TRBD1 (5 bases). V shed 3 bases and J shed 4 bases, with 10 bases lying between them. Germline-derived CDR1 and CDR2 are SGHNT and YYREEE (reference sequence). CDR3 length: 13 residues. The chain's CDR3 is CASSWGVTTEAFF. In DNA form, the CDR3 reads TGTGCCAGCAGCTGGGGCGTGACCACTGAAGCTTTCTTT.

The chain links TRBV7-3 to TRBJ2-1; D remains ambiguous. CDR1 and CDR2 from the germline V gene are SGHTA and FQGTGA. The CDR3 loop spans 13 amino acids. V lost 2 bases, J lost 6 bases, and 8 bases lay in between. Written as DNA, the CDR3 is TGTGCCAGCAGCTTACCTTATATCAATGAGCAGTTCTTC. This gives the protein CASSLPYINEQFF.

The V call is TRBV19, the J call TRBJ1-1; possibly TRBD1 for D (5 bases). The V gene's germline CDR1 is LNHDA and CDR2 SQIVND (reference sequence). CDR3 length: 13 amino acids. The V end was cut by 5 bases, the J end by 1 base, with 8 bases between. CDR3 region: CASSFGGNTEAFF. CDR3 in DNA: TGTGCCAGTAGTTTCGGGGGGAACACTGAAGCTTTCTTT. Supplemented by reference TRBV19 and TRBJ1-1, the full variable domain reads DGGITQSPKYLFRKEGQNVTLSCEQNLNHDAMYWYRQDPGQGLRLIYYSQIVNDFQKGDIAEGYSVSREKKESFPLTVTSAQKNPTAFYLCASSFGGNTEAFFGQGTRLTVV.

The rearrangement links TRBV18 to TRBJ1-2; TRBD1 might be the D (6 bases). CDR3 length: 17 residues. CDR1 and CDR2 (germline): KGHSH, LQKENI. The germline V and J ends were trimmed by 3 bases and 8 bases, with 25 bases remaining between them. The CDR3 sequence is CASSPGSDRSLILGYTF. The CDR3 coding sequence is TGTGCCAGCTCACCGGGATCCGACAGGTCTTTAATTTTGGGCTACACCTTC.

The rearrangement uses TRBV7-2 and TRBJ1-2; no definite D call. Per germline, CDR1 SGHTA and CDR2 FQGNSA. The CDR3 totals 13 residues. V was trimmed by 3 bases and J by 7 bases, leaving 12 bases between them. In nucleotides, the CDR3 is TGTGCCAGCAGCTTCGGGAATCTACTTGGCTACACCTTC. Protein sequence: CASSFGNLLGYTF.

In its sample, this clone was seen a few times. This chain uses TRBV7-3 with TRBJ2-3; D not certain. Germline V gene sequence: CDR1 SGHTA, CDR2 FQGTGA. The V end was cut by 1 base, the J end by 2 bases, with 4 bases between. The CDR3 loop spans 13 amino acids. The CDR3 DNA reads as TGTGCCAGCAGCTTAATCATCACAGATACGCAGTATTTT. Translating gives CASSLIITDTQYF.

V usage is TRBV7-9 and J usage is TRBJ1-1; the D gene is possibly TRBD1 (6 bases). Germline loops: CDR1 SEHNR, CDR2 FQNEAQ (reference sequence). The CDR3 has 15 residues. V dropped 6 bases and J dropped 5 bases, with 19 bases sitting between them. CDR3 loop: CASSWDTALGTEAFF. CDR3 bases: TGTGCCAGCAGTTGGGACACGGCCTTGGGGACTGAAGCTTTCTTT.

The chain employs TRBV2 and TRBJ2-2, with D possibly matching TRBD2 (6 bases). The CDR3 extends over 14 amino acids. Germline V gene lookup returns CDR1 SNHLY and CDR2 FYNNEI. Trimming shortened V by 3 bases and J by 7 bases, and 12 bases separated the two germline ends. CDR3 nucleotides: TGTGCCAGCAGTGAGGGGGGAAGAGGCGGGGAGCTGTTTTTT. Its protein is CASSEGGRGGELFF. The complete variable domain, with remaining parts taken from reference TRBV2 and TRBJ2-2, reads EPEVTQTPSHQVTQMGQEVILRCVPISNHLYFYWYRQILGQKVEFLVSFYNNEISEKSEIFDDQFSVERPDGSNFTLKIRSTKLEDSAMYFCASSEGGRGGELFFGEGSRLTVL.

This clone has a single count. The V call is TRBV20-1, the J call TRBJ2-7; D unclear. V lost 7 bases and J 0 bases, leaving 7 bases between the germline ends. The CDR3 is made up of 11 amino acids. Per the germline V gene, CDR1 is DFQATT and CDR2 is SNEGSKA (reference sequence). CDR3 nucleotides: TGCAGTGGTCGCAGCTCCTACGAGCAGTACTTC. Translation gives CSGRSSYEQYF.

This clone was detected a few times. The chain is built from TRBV6-1 and TRBJ1-2; D remains unclear. V was trimmed by 4 bases and J by 4 bases, leaving 13 bases between them. The CDR3 is 14 residues long. Germline V gives CDR1 MNHNS, CDR2 SASEGT. For the CDR3, the DNA is TGTGCCAGCAGTGTGGGCGGGGAGTTCTATGGCTACACCTTC. Its translation is CASSVGGEFYGYTF.

V and J are TRBV10-3 and TRBJ2-1; 15 bases are shared with TRBD2. This CDR3 is 16 amino acids long. Germline trimming cut 11 bases from V and 2 bases from J; bases unmatched to any gene: 7. Per germline, CDR1 ENHRY and CDR2 SYGVKD. The CDR3 coding sequence is TGTGCCGCCGGACTAGCGGGAGGGCTTACCTACAATGAGCAGTTCTTC. Its translation: CAAGLAGGLTYNEQFF.

J is TRBJ1-1 and V is TRBV9; D gene unclear. CDR1 is SGDLS, CDR2 YYNGEE, per germline. The CDR3 is made up of 14 amino acids. The V gene lost 0 bases and the J gene lost 1 base, with 7 bases spanning the gap. This chain's CDR3 is CASSVGPGNTEAFF. The CDR3 nucleotides read TGTGCCAGCAGCGTAGGACCAGGGAACACTGAAGCTTTCTTT.

This chain connects TRBV9 to TRBJ1-5; no clear D. With 1 base removed from V and 0 bases from J, the gap between germline ends came to 17 bases. Germline V lookup: CDR1 SGDLS, CDR2 YYNGEE. The CDR3 spans 18 residues. CDR3: CASSVRGLGRYSNQPQHF. CDR3 coding DNA: TGTGCCAGCAGCGTAAGAGGGCTGGGCAGGTATAGCAATCAGCCCCAGCATTTT. The variable domain in full, with the rest retrieved from reference TRBV9 and TRBJ1-5, is DSGVTQTPKHLITATGQRVTLRCSPRSGDLSVYWYQQSLDQGLQFLIQYYNGEERAKGNILERFSAQQFPDLHSELNLSSLELGDSALYFCASSVRGLGRYSNQPQHFGDGTRLSIL.

This rearrangement joins TRBV7-3 to TRBJ2-3; D may be TRBD2 (6 bases). Deletions cut 5 bases from V and 0 bases from J, with 12 bases between. From germline, CDR1 is SGHTA and CDR2 FQGTGA. This CDR3 is 15 amino acids long. Here the CDR3 DNA reads TGTGCCAGCAGCCCGGAGGGGCGGAGCACAGATACGCAGTATTTT. This encodes CASSPEGRSTDTQYF.

The V gene is TRBV2, the J gene TRBJ2-1; D may be TRBD2 (6 bases). CDR1 and CDR2 from the germline V gene are SNHLY and FYNNEI. Trimming stripped 8 bases from V and 5 bases from J, with 13 bases between. The CDR3 is 13 amino acids. CDR3: CASVKTRNNEQFF. DNA of the CDR3: TGTGCCAGCGTGAAGACTAGAAACAATGAGCAGTTCTTC.

The chain carries TRBV9 and TRBJ2-1; D is possibly TRBD1 (5 bases). V was pared by 8 bases and J by 6 bases, with 12 bases between. The germline CDR1 and CDR2 sequences are SGDLS and YYNGEE. CDR3 length: 12 residues. The CDR3 spells CARQGDCNEQFF. The CDR3, as DNA: TGTGCCAGGCAGGGTGACTGCAATGAGCAGTTCTTC. The variable domain in full, with the rest retrieved from reference TRBV9 and TRBJ2-1, is DSGVTQTPKHLITATGQRVTLRCSPRSGDLSVYWYQQSLDQGLQFLIQYYNGEERAKGNILERFSAQQFPDLHSELNLSSLELGDSALYFCARQGDCNEQFFGPGTRLTVL.

This clone was detected only a few times. The chain employs TRBV25-1 and TRBJ2-2, with 8 bases identical to TRBD1. Per the germline V gene, CDR1 is MGHDK and CDR2 is SYGVNS. This CDR3 spans 14 amino acids. The junction had 3 bases not matched to a gene; V was cut back by 4 bases and J by 5 bases. CDR3 DNA sequence: TGTGCCAGCAGTGGGACAGGGCAAACCGGGGAGCTGTTTTTT. This translates into CASSGTGQTGELFF. The full variable domain, completed using reference TRBV25-1 and TRBJ2-2, is EADIYQTPRYLVIGTGKKITLECSQTMGHDKMYWYQQDPGMELHLIHYSYGVNSTEKGDLSSESTVSRIRTEHFPLTLESARPSHTSQYLCASSGTGQTGELFFGEGSRLTVL.

This chain joins TRBV2 and TRBJ2-7; a possible D gene is TRBD2 (6 bases). Germline V gene lookup returns CDR1 SNHLY and CDR2 FYNNEI. Deletions cut 8 bases from V and 0 bases from J, with 17 bases between. The CDR3 covers 15 residues. The CDR3 DNA is TGTGCCAGCGATGGGGAGGACTTAAGCTCCTACGAGCAGTACTTC. This gives the protein CASDGEDLSSYEQYF.

A word on this clone: The sample contains more than one DNA sequence encoding this CDR3. This chain joins TRBV7-9 and TRBJ1-4; 7 bases agree with TRBD1. The trim removed 2 bases at V and 3 bases at J, leaving 3 bases unmatched. The germline gives CDR1 SEHNR, CDR2 FQNEAQ (reference sequence). This CDR3 comprises 15 residues. The CDR3 nucleotides read TGTGCCAGCAGCTTATTGGGGACAGCTAATGAAAAACTGTTTTTT. Its protein is CASSLLGTANEKLFF.

The chain is built from TRBV6-4 and TRBJ2-7, with 8 bases matching TRBD2. CDR3 length: 16 residues. V was clipped by 6 bases and J by 2 bases; unmatched bases: 12. CDR1 is MRHNA and CDR2 is SNTAGT in the germline V gene. This chain's CDR3 is CASRGPEREPTYEQYF. CDR3 bases: TGTGCCAGCAGAGGGCCGGAGCGGGAGCCCACCTACGAGCAGTACTTC.

The chain joins TRBV10-3 to TRBJ2-7, with D possibly matching TRBD2 (6 bases). V was cut by 6 bases and J by 6 bases, with 18 bases left in between. Germline V gene sequence: CDR1 ENHRY, CDR2 SYGVKD. This CDR3 contains 14 residues. Here the CDR3 DNA reads TGTGCCATCAGCGGGGATGGCGGGATCAGCGAGCAGTACTTC. It specifies CAISGDGGISEQYF.